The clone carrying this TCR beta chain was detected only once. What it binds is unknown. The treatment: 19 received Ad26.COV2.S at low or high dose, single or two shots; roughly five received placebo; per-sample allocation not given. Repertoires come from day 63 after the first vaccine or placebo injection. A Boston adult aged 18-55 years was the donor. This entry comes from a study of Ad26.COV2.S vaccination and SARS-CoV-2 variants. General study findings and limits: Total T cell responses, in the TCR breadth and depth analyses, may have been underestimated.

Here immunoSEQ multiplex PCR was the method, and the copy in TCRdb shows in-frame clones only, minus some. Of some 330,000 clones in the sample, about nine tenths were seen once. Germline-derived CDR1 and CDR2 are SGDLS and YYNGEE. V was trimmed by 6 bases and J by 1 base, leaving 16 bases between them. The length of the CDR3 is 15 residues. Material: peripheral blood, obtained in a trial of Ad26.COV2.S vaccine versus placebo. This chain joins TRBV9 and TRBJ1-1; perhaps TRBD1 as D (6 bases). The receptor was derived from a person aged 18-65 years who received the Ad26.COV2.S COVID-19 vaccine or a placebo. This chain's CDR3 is CASTTGGWSNTEAFF. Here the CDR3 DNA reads TGTGCCAGCACGACAGGTGGTTGGTCGAACACTGAAGCTTTCTTT.